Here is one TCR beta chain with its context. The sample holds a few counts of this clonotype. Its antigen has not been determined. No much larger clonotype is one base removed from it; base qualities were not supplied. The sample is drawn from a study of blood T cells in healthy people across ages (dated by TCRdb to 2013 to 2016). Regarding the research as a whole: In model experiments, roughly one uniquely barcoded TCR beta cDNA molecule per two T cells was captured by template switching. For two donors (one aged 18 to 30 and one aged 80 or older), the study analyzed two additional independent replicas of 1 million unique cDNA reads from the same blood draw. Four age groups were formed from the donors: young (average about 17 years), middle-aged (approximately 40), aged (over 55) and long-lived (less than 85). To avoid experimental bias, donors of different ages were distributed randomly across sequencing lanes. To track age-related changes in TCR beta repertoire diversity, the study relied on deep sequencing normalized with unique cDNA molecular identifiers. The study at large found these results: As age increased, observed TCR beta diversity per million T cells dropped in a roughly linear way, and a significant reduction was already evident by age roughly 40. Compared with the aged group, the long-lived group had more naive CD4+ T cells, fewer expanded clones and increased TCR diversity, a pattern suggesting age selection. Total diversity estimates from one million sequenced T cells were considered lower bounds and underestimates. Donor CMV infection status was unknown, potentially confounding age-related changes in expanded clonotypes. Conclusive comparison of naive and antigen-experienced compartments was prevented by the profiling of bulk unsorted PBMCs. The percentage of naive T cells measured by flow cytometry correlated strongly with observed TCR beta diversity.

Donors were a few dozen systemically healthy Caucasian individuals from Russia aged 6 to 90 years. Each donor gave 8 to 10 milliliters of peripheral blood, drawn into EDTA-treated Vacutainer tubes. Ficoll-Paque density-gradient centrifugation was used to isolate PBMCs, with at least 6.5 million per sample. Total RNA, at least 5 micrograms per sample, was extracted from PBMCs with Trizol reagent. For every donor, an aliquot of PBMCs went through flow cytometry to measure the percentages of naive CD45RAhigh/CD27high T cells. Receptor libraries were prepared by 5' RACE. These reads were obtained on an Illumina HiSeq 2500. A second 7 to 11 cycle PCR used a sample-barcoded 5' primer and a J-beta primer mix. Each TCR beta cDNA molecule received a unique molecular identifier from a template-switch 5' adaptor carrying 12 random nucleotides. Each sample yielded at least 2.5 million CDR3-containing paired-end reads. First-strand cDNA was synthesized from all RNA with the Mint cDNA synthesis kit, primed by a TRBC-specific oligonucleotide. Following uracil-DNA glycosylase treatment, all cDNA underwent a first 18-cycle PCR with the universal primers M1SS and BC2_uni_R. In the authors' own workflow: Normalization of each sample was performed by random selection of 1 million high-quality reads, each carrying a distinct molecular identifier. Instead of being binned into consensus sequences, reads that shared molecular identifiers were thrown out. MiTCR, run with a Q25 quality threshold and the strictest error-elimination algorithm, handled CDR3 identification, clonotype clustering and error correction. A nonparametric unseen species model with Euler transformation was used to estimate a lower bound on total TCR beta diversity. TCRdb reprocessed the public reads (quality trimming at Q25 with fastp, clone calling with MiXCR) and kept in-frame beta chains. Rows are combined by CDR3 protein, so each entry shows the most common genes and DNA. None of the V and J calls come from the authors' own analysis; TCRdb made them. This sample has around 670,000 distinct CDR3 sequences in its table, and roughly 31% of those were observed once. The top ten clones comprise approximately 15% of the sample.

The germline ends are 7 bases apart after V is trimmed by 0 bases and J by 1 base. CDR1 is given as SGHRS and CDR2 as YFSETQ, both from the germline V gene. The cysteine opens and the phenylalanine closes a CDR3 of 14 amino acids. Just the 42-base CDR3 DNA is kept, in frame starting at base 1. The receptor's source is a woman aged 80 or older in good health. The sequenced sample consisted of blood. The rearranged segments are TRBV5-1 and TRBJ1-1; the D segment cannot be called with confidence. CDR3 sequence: CASSLDVGNTEAFF. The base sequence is TGCGCCAGCAGCTTGGATGTAGGGAACACTGAAGCTTTCTTT.